The text below deals with one TCR beta chain. The data were taken from a study of blood T cells in healthy people across ages. A second about 6 to 11 cycle PCR used barcoded and J-beta primers. TCRdb redid the calling of the 5' RACE reads with MiXCR, one entry per CDR3 protein. This sample has over 600,000 distinct CDR3 sequences, with roughly 50% found just once. This CDR3 comprises 17 residues. J gave up 1 base and V 7 bases, and 8 bases lay outside the gene matches. Germline CDR1 is KGHDR and CDR2 is SFDVKD. The V gene is TRBV24-1, the J gene TRBJ2-6, with 8 bases lining up with TRBD1. The TCR was taken from a man in his forties in good health. Sequencing was performed on blood. Here the CDR3 reads CATSEQGGLSGANVLTF. Written as DNA, the CDR3 is TGTGCCACCAGCGAACAGGGGGGCCTATCTGGGGCCAACGTCCTGACTTTC.